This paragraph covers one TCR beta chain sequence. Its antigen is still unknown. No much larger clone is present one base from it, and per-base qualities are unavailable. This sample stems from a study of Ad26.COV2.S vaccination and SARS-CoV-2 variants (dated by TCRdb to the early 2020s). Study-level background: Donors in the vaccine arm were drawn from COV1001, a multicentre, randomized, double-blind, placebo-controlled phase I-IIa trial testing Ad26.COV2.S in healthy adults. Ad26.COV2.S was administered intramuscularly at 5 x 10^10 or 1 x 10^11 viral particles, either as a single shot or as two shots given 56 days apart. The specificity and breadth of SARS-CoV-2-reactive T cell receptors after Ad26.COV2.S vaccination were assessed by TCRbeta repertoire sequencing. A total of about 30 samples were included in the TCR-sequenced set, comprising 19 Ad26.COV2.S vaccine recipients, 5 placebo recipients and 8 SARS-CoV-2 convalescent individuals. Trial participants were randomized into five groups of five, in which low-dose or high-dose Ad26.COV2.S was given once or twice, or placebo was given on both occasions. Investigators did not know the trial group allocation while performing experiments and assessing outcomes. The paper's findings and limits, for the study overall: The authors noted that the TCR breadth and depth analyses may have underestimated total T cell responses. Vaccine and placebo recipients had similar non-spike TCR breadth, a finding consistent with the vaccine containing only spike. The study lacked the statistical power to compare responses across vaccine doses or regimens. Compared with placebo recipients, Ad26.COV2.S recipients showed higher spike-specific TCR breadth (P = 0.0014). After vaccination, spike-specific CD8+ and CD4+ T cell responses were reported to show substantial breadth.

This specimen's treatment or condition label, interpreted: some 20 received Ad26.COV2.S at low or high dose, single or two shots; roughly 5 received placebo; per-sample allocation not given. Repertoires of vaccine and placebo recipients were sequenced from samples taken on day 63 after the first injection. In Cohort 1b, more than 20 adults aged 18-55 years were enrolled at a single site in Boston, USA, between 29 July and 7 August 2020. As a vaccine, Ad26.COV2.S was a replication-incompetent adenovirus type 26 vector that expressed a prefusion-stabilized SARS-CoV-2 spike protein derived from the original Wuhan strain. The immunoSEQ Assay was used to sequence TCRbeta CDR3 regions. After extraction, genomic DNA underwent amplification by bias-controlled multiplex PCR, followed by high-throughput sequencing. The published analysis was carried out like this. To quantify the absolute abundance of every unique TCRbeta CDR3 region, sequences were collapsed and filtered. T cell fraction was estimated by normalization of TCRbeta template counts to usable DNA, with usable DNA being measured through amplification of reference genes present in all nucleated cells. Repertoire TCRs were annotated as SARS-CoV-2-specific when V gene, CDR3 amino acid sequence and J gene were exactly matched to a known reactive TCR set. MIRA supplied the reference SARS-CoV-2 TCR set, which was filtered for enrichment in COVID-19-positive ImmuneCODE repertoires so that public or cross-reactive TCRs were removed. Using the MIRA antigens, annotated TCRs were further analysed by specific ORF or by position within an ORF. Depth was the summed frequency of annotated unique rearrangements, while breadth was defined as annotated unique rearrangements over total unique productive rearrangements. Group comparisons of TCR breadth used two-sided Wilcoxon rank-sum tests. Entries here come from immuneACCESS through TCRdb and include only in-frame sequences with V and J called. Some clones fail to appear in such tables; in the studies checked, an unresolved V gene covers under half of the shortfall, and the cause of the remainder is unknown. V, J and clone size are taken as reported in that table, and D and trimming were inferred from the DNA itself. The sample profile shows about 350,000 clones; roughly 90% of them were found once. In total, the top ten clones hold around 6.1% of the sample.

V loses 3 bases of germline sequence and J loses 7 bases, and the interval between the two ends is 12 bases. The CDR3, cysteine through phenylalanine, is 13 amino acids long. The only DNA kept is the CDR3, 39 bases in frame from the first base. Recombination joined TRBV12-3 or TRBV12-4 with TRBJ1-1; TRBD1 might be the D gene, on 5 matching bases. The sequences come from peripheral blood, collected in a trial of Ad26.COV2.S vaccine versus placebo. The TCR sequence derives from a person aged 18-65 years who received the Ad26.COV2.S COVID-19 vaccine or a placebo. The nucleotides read TGTGCCAGCAGTTTTATAGAGGGGAGTGAAGCTTTCTTT. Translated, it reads CASSFIEGSEAFF.